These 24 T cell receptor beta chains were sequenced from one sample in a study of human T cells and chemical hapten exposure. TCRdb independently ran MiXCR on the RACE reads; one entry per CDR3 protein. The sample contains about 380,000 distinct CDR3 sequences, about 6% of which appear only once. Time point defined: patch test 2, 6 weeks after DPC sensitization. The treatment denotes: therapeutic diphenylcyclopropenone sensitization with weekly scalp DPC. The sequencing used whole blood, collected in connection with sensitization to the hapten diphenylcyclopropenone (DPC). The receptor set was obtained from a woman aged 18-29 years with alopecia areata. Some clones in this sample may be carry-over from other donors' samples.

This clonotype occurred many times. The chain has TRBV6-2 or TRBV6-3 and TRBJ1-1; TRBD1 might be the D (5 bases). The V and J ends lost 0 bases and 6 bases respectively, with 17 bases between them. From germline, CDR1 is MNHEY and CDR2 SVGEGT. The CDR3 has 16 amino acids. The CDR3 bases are TGTGCCAGCAGTTACTCCGGGTTCGGGGGAGAGGCTGAAGCTTTCTTT. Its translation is CASSYSGFGGEAEAFF.

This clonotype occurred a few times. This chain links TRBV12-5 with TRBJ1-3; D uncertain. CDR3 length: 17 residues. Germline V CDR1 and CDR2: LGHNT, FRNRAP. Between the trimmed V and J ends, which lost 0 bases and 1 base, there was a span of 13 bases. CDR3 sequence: CASGLVVGENSGNTIYF. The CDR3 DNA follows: TGTGCTAGTGGTTTGGTAGTTGGGGAGAATTCTGGAAACACCATATATTTT.

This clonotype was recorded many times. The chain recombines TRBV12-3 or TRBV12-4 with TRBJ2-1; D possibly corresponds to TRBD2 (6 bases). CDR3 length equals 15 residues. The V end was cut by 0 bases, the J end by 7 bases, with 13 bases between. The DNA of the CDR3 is TGTGCCAGCAGTTTAGCGGGGGGAGTATTGAATGAGCAGTTCTTC. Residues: CASSLAGGVLNEQFF.

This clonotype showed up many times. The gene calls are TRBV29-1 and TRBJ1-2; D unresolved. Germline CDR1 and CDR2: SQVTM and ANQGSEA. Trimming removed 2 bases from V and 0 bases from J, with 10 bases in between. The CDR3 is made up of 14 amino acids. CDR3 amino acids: CSVESGEANYGYTF. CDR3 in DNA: TGCAGCGTTGAATCCGGGGAAGCTAACTATGGCTACACCTTC.

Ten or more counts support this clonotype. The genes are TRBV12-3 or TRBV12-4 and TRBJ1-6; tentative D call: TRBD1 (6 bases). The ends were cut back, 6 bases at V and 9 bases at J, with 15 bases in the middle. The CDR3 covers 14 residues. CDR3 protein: CASSHRARSSPLHF. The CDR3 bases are TGTGCCAGCAGCCACAGGGCTCGTAGTTCACCCCTCCACTTT.

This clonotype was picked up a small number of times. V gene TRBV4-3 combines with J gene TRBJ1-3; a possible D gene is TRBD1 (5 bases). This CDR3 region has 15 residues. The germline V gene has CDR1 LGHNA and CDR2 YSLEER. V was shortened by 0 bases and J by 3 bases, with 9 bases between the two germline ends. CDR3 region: CASSQDRGVGNTIYF. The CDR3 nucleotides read TGCGCCAGCAGCCAAGATAGAGGGGTTGGAAACACCATATATTTT.

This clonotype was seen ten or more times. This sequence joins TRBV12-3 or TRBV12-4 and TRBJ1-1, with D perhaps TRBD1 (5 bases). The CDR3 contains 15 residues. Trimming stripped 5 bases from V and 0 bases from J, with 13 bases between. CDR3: CASSKKGVMNTEAFF. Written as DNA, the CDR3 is TGTGCCAGCAGTAAGAAAGGGGTGATGAACACTGAAGCTTTCTTT.

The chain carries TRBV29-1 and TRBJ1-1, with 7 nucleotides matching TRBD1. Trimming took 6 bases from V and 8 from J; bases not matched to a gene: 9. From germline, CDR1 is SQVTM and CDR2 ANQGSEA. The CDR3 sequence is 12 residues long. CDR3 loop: CSVGDQQGEAFF. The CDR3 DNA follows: TGCAGCGTAGGGGACCAACAGGGGGAAGCTTTCTTT.

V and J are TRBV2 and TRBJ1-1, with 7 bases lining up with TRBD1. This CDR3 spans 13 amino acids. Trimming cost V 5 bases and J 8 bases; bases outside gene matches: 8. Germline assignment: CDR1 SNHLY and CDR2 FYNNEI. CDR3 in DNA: TGTGCCAGCAGTTGGGACAGCCTCGGGGAAGCTTTCTTT. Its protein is CASSWDSLGEAFF.

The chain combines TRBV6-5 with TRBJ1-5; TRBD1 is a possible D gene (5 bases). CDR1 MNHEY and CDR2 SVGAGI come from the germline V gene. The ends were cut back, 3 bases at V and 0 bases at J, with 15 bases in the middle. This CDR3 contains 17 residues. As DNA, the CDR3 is TGTGCCAGCAGTTATACGTCAGGGAGATATAGCAATCAGCCCCAGCATTTT. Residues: CASSYTSGRYSNQPQHF.

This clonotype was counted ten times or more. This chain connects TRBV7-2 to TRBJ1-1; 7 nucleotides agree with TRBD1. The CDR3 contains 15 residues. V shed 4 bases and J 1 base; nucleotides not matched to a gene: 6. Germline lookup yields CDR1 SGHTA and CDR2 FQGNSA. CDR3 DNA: TGTGCCAGCAGCTCCCAGACAGGGAGGAACACTGAAGCTTTCTTT. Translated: CASSSQTGRNTEAFF.

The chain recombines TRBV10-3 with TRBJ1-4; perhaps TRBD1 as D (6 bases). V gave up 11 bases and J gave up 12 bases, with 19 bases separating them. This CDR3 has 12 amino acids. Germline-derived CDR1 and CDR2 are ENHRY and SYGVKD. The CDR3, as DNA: TGTGCCTCCAAACAGGGAGCATCCCAACTGTTTTTT. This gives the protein CASKQGASQLFF.

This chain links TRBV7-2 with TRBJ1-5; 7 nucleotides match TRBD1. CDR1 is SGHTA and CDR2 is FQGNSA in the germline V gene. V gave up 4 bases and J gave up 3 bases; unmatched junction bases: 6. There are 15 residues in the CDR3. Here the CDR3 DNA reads TGTGCCAGCAGCTCTACAGGGGCGGCCAATCAGCCCCAGCATTTT. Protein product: CASSSTGAANQPQHF. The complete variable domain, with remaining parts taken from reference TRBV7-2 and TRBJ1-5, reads GAGVSQSPSNKVTEKGKDVELRCDPISGHTALYWYRQSLGQGLEFLIYFQGNSAPDKSGLPSDRFSAERTGGSVSTLTIQRTQQEDSAVYLCASSSTGAANQPQHFGDGTRLSIL.

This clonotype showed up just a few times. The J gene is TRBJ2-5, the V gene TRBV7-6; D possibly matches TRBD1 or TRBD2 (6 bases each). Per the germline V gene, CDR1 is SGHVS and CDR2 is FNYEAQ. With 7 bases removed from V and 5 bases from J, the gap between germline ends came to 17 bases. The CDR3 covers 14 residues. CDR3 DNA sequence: TGTGCCAGCATAGGGGGGTCCGGAGTGGAGACCCAGTACTTC. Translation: CASIGGSGVETQYF. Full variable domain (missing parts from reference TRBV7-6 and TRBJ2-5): GAGVSQSPRYKVTKRGQDVALRCDPISGHVSLYWYRQALGQGPEFLTYFNYEAQQDKSGLPNDRFSAERPEGSISTLTIQRTEQRDSAMYRCASIGGSGVETQYFGPGTRLLVL.

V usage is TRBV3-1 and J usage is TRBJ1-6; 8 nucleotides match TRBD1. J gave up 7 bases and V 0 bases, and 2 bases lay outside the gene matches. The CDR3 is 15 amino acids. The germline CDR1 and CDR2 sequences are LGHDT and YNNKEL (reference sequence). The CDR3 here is CASSQDRDRNSPLHF. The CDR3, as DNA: TGTGCCAGCAGCCAAGATCGGGACAGGAATTCACCCCTCCACTTT.

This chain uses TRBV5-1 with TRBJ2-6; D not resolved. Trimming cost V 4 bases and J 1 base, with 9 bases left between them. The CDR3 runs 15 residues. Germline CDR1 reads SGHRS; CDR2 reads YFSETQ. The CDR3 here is CASSGSLSGANVLTF. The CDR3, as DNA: TGCGCCAGCAGCGGCTCATTGTCTGGGGCCAACGTCCTGACTTTC.

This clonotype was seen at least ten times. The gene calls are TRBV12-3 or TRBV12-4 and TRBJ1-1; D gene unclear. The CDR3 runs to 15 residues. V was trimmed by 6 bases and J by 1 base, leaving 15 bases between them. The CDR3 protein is CASSPRAAWNTEAFF. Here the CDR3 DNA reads TGTGCCAGCAGCCCAAGGGCAGCTTGGAACACTGAAGCTTTCTTT.

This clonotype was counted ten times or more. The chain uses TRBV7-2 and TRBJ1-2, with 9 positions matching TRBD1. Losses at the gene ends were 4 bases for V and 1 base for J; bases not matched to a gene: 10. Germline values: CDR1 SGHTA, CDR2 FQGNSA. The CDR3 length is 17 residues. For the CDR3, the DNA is TGTGCCAGCAGCTCGTACCTGAACAGGGGGCGTAACTATGGCTACACCTTC. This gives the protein CASSSYLNRGRNYGYTF.

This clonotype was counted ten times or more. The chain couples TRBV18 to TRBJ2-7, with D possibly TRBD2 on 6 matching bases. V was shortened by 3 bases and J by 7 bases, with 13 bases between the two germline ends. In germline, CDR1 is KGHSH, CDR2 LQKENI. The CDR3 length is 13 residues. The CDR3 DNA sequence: TGTGCCAGCTCACCGCTCGGCGGGGTGGAGCAGTACTTC. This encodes CASSPLGGVEQYF.

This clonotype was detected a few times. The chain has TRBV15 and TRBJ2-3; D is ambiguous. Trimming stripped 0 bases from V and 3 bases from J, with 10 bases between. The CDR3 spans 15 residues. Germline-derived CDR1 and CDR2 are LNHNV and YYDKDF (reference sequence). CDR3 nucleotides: TGTGCCACCAGCAGAGATAGGCTAGTAACAGATACGCAGTATTTT. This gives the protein CATSRDRLVTDTQYF.

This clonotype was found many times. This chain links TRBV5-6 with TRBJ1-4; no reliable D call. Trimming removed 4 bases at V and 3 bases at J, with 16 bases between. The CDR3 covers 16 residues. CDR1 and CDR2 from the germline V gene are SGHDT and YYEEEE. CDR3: CASSPGLFLANEKLFF. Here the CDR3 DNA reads TGTGCCAGCAGCCCGGGCTTGTTTTTGGCTAATGAAAAACTGTTTTTT. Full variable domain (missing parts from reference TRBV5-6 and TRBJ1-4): DAGVTQSPTHLIKTRGQQVTLRCSPKSGHDTVSWYQQALGQGPQFIFQYYEEEERQRGNFPDRFSGHQFPNYSSELNVNALLLGDSALYLCASSPGLFLANEKLFFGSGTQLSVL.

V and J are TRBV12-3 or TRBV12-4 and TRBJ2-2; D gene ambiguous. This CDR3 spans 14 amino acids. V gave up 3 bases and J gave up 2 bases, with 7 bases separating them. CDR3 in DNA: TGTGCCAGCAGTTTTTTCGGAAACACCGGGGAGCTGTTTTTT. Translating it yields CASSFFGNTGELFF.

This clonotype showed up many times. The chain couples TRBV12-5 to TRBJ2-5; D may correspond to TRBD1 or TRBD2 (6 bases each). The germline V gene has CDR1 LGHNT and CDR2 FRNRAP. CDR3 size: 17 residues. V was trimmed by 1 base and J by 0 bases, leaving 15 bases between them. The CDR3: CASGLGSGGWYQETQYF. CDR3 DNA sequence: TGTGCTAGTGGTTTGGGCTCCGGGGGCTGGTACCAAGAGACCCAGTACTTC.

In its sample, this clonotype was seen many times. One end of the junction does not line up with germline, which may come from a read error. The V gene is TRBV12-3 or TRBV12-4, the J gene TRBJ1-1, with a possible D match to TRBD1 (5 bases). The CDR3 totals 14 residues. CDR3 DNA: TGTGCCAGCAGCTTAGATAGGGGAGGCACTGAAGCTTTCTTT. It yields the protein CASSLDRGGTEAFF.